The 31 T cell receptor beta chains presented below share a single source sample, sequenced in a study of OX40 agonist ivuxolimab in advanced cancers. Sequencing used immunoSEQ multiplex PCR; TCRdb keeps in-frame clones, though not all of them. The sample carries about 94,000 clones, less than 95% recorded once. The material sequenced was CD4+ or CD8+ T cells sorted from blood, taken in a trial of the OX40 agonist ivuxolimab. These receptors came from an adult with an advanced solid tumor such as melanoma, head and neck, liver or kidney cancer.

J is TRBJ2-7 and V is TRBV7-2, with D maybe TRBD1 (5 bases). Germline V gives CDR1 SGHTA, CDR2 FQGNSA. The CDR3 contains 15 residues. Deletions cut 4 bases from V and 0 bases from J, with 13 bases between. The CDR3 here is CASSSDTARSYEQYF. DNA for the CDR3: TGTGCCAGCAGCTCGGACACTGCCCGCTCCTACGAGCAGTACTTC.

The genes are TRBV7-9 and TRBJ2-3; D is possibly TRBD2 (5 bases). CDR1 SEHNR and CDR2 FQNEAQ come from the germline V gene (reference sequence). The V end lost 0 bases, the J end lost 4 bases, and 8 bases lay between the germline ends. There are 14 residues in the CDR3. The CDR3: CASSLAPGSDTQYF. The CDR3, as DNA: TGTGCCAGCAGCTTAGCACCGGGATCAGATACGCAGTATTTT.

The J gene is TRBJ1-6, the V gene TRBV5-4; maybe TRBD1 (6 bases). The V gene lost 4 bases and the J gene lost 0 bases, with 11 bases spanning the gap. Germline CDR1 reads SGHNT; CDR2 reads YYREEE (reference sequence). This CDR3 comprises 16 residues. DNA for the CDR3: TGTGCCAGCAGCCCGACAGGCCTCTCCTATAATTCACCCCTCCACTTT. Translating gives CASSPTGLSYNSPLHF.

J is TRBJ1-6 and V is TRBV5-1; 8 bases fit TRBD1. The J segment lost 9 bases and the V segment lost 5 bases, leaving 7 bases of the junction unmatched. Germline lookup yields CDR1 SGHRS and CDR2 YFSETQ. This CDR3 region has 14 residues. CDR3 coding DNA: TGCGCCAGCAGTTACGGACAGGGAGGTTCACCCCTCCACTTT. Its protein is CASSYGQGGSPLHF.

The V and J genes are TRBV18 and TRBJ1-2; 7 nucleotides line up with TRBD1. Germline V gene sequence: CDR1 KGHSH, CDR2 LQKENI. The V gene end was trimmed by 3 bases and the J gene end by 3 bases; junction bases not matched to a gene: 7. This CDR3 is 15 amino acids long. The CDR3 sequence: CASSPENRGDYGYTF. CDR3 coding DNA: TGTGCCAGCTCACCGGAGAACAGGGGTGACTATGGCTACACCTTC.

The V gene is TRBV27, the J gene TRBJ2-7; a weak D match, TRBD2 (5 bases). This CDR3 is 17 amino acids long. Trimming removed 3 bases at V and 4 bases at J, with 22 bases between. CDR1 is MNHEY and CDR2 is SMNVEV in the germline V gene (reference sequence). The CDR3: CASSLESQRGHFYEQYF. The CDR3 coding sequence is TGTGCCAGCAGTTTGGAGTCCCAAAGAGGGCACTTTTACGAGCAGTACTTC.

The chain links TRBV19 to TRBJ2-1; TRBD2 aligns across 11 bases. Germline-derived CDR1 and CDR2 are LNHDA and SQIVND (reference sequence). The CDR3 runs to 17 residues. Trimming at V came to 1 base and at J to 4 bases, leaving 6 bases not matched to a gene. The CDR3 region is CASSIGGSGRDYNEQFF. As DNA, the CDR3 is TGTGCCAGTAGTATAGGGGGTAGCGGGAGGGATTACAATGAGCAGTTCTTC.

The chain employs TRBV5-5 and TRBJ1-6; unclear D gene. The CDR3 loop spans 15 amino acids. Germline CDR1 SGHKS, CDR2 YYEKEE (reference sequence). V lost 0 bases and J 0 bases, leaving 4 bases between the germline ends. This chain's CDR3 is CASSLGSSYNSPLHF. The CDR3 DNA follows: TGTGCCAGCAGCTTGGGAAGCTCCTATAATTCACCCCTCCACTTT.

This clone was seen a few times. CDR3 nucleotides: TGCGCCAGCAGCTTGGGAGGAGGGACTGAAGCTTTCTTT. Translation gives CASSLGGGTEAFF. The V call is TRBV5-1, the J call TRBJ1-1; D unclear. Germline CDR1 and CDR2: SGHRS and YFSETQ. This CDR3 has 13 residues. V gave up 0 bases and J gave up 5 bases, with 8 bases separating them.

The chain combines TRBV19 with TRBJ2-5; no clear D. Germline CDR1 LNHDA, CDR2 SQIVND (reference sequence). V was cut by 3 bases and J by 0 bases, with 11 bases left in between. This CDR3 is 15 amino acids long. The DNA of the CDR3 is TGTGCCAGTAGTATTCTCGAAGGCCACCAAGAGACCCAGTACTTC. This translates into CASSILEGHQETQYF.

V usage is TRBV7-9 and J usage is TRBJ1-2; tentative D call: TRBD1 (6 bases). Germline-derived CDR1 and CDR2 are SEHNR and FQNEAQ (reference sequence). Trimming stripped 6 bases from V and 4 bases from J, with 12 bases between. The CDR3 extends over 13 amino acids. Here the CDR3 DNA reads TGTGCCAGCAGACCTACAGGGACCTATGGCTACACCTTC. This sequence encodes CASRPTGTYGYTF.

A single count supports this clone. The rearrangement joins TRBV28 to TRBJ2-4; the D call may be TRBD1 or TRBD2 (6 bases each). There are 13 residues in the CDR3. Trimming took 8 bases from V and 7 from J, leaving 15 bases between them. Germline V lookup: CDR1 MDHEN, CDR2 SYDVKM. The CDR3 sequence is CASGSRGDNIQYF. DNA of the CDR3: TGTGCCAGCGGGTCAAGGGGGGATAACATTCAGTACTTC.

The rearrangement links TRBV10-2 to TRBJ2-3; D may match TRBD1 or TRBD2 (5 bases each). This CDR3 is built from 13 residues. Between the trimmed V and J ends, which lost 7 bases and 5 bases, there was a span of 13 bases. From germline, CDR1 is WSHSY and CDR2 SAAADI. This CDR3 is CASTPGAQDTQYF. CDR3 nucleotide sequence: TGCGCCAGCACCCCCGGGGCACAAGATACGCAGTATTTT.

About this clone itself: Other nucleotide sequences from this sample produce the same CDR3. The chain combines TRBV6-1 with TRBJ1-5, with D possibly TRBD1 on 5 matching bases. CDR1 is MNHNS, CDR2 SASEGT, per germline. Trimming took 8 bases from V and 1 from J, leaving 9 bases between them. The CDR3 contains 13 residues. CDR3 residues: CASGRGSNQPQHF. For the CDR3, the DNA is TGTGCCAGCGGGCGGGGGAGCAATCAGCCCCAGCATTTT.

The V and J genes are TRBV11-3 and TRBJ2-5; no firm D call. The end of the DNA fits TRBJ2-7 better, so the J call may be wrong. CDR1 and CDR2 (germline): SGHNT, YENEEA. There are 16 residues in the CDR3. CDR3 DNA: TGTGCCAGCAGCTTAGCCGTCCGGCGGTCCGCCTACGAGCAGTACTTC. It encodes CASSLAVRRSAYEQYF.

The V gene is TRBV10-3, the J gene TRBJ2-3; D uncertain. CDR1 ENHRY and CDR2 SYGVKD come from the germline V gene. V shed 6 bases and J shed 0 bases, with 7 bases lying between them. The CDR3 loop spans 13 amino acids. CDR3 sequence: CAIRGGSTDTQYF. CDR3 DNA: TGTGCCATCAGGGGCGGTAGCACAGATACGCAGTATTTT.

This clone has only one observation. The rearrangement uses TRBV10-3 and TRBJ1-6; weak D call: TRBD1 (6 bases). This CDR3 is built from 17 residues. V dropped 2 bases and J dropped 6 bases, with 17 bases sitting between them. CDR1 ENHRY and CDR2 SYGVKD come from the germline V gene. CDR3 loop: CAISEPHKQGSNSPLHF. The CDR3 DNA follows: TGTGCCATCAGTGAGCCCCATAAACAGGGTAGTAATTCACCCCTCCACTTT.

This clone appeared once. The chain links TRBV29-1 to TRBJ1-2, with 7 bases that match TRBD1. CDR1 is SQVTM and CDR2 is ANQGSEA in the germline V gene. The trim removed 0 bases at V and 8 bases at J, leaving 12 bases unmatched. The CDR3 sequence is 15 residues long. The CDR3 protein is CSVEDNRGSRDGYTF. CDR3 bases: TGCAGCGTTGAAGATAACAGGGGCTCCCGAGACGGCTACACCTTC.

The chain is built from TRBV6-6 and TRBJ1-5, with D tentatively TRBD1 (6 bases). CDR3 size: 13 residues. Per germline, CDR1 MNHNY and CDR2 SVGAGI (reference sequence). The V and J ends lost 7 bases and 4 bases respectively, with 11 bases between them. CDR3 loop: CASTVQGNQPQHF. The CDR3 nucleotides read TGTGCCAGCACTGTACAGGGAAATCAGCCCCAGCATTTT.

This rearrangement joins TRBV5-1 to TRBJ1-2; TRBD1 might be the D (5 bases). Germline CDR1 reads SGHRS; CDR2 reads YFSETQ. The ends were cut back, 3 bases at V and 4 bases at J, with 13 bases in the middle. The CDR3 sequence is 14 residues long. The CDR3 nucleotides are TGCGCCAGCAGCTCCAGGGTAGAGGGCTATGGCTACACCTTC. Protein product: CASSSRVEGYGYTF.

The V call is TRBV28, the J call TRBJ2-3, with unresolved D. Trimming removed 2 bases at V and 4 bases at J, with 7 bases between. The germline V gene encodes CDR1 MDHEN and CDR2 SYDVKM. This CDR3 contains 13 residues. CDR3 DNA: TGTGCCAGCAGTTTACCAAAGCCAGATACGCAGTATTTT. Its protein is CASSLPKPDTQYF.

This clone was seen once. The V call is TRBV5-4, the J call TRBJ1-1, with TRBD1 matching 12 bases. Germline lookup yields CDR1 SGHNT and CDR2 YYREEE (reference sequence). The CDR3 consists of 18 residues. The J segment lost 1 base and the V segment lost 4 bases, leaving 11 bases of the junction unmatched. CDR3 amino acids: CASSRGQGARWGNTEAFF. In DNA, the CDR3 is TGTGCCAGCAGCCGGGGACAGGGGGCGCGGTGGGGGAACACTGAAGCTTTCTTT.

This CDR3 reads CASSQRVGYTF. The DNA for the CDR3 is TGTGCCAGCTCGCAAAGAGTTGGCTACACCTTC. V usage is TRBV18 and J usage is TRBJ1-2; D gene uncertain. The germline CDR1 and CDR2 sequences are KGHSH and LQKENI. The CDR3 loop spans 11 amino acids. V was cut by 6 bases and J by 7 bases, with 9 bases left in between.

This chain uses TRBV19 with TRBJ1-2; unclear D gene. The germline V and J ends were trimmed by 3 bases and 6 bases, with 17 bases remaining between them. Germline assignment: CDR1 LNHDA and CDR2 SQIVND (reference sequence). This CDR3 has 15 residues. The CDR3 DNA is TGTGCCAGTAGTATCCCCGGGGAGGAACGCAATGGCTACACCTTC. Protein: CASSIPGEERNGYTF.

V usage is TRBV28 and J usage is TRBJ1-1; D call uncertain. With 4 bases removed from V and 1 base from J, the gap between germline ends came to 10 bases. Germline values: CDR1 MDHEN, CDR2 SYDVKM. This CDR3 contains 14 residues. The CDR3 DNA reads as TGTGCCAGCAGTTCCAAGTCAGAGAACACTGAAGCTTTCTTT. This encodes CASSSKSENTEAFF.

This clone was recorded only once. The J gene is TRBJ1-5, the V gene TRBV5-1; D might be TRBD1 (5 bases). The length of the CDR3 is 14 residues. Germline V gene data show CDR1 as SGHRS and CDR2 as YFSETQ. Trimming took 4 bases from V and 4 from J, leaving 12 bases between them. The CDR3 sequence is CASSLDMLNQPQHF. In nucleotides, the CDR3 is TGCGCCAGCAGCCTGGACATGTTAAATCAGCCCCAGCATTTT.

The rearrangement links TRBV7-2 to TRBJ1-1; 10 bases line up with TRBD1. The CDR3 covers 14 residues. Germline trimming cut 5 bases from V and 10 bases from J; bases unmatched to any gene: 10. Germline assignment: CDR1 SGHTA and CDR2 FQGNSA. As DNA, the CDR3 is TGTGCCAGCAGCAGCCAGACAGGGGGCGTTGGAGCTTTCTTT. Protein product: CASSSQTGGVGAFF.

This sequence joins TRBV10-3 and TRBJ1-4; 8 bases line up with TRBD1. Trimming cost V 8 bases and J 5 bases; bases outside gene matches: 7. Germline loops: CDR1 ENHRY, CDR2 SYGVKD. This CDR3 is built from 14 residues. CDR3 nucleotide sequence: TGTGCCATCGGACCCGGGACAGGCAATGAAAAACTGTTTTTT. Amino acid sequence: CAIGPGTGNEKLFF.

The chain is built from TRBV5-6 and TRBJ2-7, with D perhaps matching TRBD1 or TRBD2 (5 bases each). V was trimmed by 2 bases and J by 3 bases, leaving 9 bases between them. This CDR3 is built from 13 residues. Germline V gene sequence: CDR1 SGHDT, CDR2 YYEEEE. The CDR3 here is CASSFQGRYEQYF. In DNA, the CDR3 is TGTGCCAGCAGCTTTCAGGGACGCTACGAGCAGTACTTC.

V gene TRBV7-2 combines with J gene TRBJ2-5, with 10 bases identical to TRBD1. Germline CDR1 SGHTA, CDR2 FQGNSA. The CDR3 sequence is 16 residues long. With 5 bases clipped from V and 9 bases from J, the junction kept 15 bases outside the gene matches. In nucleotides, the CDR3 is TGTGCCAGCAGCGGGACCGGGACAGGGGAATGGGCGGCCCAGTACTTC. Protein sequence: CASSGTGTGEWAAQYF.

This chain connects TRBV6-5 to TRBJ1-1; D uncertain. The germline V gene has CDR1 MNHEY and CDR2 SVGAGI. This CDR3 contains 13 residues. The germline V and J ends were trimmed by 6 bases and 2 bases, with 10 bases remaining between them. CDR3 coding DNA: TGTGCCAGCAGCCCCGGGTTTAACACTGAAGCTTTCTTT. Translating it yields CASSPGFNTEAFF.